This entry concerns a single T cell receptor (beta chain). Its antigen remains unidentified. This sample was included in a study of human thymus T cells. Generated by immunoSEQ multiplex PCR, the TCRdb table keeps only in-frame clones and is missing some. Among just over 45,000 clones listed, 85% to 95% were seen once. Finnish infants who were healthy and having corrective surgery for congenital heart defects made up the donors. Only four of the eight donors provided a roughly 0.5-1 mL blood sample. V lost 4 bases and J 6 bases, leaving 12 bases between the germline ends. The CDR3 extends over 14 amino acids. Per the germline V gene, CDR1 is SGHDN and CDR2 is FVKESK. Study-level findings and limits: Thymic and blood repertoires appeared to display a bias in their usage of V and J genes.

This clonotype was obtained from a girl under three years old with a congenital heart defect but otherwise immunologically healthy. V is TRBV14 and J is TRBJ2-2; D uncertain. The sample consisted of blood. The CDR3 nucleotides read TGTGCCAGCAGCCGAATTGGGGTGGCCGGGGAGCTGTTTTTT. This encodes CASSRIGVAGELFF.